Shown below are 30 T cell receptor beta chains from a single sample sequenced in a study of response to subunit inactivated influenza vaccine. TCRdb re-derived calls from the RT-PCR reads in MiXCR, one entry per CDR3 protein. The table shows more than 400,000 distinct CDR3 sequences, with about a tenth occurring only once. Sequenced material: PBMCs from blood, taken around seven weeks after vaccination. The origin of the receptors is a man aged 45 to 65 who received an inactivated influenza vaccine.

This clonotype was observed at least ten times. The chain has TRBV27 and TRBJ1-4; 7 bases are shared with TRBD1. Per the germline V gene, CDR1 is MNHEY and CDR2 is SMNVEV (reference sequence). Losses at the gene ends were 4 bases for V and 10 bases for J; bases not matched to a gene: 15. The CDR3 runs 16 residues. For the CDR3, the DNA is TGTGCCAGCAGTTACTTCACAGGGGAGGGTATCGGAAAACTGTTTTTT. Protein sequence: CASSYFTGEGIGKLFF.

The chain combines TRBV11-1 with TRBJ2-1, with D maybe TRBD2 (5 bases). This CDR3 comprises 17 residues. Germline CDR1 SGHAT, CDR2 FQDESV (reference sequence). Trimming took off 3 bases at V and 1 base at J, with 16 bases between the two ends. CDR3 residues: CASSLVRASISYNEQFF. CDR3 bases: TGTGCCAGCAGCTTGGTGAGGGCCTCTATATCCTACAATGAGCAGTTCTTC.

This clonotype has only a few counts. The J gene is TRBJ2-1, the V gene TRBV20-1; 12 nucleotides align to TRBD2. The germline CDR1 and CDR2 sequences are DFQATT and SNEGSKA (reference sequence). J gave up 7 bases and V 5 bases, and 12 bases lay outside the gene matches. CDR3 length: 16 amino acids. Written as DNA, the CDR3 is TGCAGTGCTCTTAAGCCTAGCGGGGGGGCGGGTAATGAGCAGTTCTTC. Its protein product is CSALKPSGGAGNEQFF.

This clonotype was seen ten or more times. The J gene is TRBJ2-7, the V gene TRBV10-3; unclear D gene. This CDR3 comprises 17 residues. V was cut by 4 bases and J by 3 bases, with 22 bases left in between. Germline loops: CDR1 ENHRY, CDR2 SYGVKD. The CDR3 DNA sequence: TGTGCCATCAGTGTCTCCAGTTCTCGCTCAGTTCTCTACGAGCAGTACTTC. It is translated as CAISVSSSRSVLYEQYF.

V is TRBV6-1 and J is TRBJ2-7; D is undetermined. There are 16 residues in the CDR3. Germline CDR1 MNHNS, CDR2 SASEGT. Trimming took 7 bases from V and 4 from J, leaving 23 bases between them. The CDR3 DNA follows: TGTGCCAGCACCTACAATCCGTCAGATTCGAGGTACGAGCAGTACTTC. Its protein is CASTYNPSDSRYEQYF.

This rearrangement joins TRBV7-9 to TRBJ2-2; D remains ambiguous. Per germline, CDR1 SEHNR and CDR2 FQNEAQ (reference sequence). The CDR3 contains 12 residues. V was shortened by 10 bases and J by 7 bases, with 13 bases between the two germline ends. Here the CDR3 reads CATRIYNGELFF. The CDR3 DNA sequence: TGTGCCACCAGGATTTATAACGGGGAGCTGTTTTTT.

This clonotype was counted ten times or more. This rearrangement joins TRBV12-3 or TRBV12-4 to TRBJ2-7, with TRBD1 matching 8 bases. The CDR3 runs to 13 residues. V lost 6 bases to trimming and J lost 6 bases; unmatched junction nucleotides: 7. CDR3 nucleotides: TGTGCCAGCAGCCGCAGGGGGCTAGGCGAGCAGTACTTC. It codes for CASSRRGLGEQYF.

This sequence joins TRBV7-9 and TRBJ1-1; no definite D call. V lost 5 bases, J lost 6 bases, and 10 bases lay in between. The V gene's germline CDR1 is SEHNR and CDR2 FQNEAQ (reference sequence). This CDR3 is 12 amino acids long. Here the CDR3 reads CASSKISAEAFF. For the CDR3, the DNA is TGTGCCAGCAGCAAGATTAGTGCTGAAGCTTTCTTT. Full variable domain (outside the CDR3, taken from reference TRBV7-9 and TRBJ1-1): DTGVSQNPRHKITKRGQNVTFRCDPISEHNRLYWYRQTLGQGPEFLTYFQNEAQLEKSRLLSDRFSAERPKGSFSTLEIQRTEQGDSAMYLCASSKISAEAFFGQGTRLTVV.

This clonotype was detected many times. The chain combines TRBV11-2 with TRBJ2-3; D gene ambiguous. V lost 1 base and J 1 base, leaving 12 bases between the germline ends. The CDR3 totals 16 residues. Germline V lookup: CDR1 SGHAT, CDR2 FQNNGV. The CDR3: CASSLAASRGTDTQYF. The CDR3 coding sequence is TGTGCCAGCAGCTTAGCGGCCTCACGGGGCACAGATACGCAGTATTTT.

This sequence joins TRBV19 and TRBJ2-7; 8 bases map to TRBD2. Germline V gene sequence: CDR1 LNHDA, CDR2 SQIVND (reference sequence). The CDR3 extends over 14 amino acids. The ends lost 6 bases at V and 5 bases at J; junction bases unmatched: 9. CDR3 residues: CASSDPGLAHEQYF. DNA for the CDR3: TGTGCCAGTAGCGACCCAGGACTAGCACACGAGCAGTACTTC.

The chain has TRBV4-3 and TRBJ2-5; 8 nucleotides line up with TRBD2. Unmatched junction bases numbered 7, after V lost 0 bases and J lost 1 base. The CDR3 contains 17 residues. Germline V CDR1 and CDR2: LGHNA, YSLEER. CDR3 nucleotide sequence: TGCGCCAGCAGCCAAGATCCTGCTAGCGGGTTCCAAGAGACCCAGTACTTC. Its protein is CASSQDPASGFQETQYF.

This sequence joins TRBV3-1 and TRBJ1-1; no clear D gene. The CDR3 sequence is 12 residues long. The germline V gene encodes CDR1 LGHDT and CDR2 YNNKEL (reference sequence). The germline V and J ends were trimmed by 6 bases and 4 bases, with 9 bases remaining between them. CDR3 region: CASREAGTEAFF. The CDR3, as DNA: TGTGCCAGCAGAGAGGCGGGCACTGAAGCTTTCTTT.

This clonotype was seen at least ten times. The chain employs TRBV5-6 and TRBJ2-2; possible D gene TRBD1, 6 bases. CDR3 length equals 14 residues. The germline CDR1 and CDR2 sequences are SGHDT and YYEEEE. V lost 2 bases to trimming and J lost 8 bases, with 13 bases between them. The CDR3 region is CASSLNQGIGELFF. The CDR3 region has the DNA TGTGCCAGCAGCTTAAACCAGGGGATAGGGGAGCTGTTTTTT.

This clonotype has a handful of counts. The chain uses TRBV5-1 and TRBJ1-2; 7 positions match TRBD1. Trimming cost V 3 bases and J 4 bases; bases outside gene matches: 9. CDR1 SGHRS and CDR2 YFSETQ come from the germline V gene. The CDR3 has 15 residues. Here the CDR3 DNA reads TGCGCCAGCAGCTCCTCGGGACAGCCCACCTATGGCTACACCTTC. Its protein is CASSSSGQPTYGYTF. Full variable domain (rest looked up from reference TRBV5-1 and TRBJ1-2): KAGVTQTPRYLIKTRGQQVTLSCSPISGHRSVSWYQQTPGQGLQFLFEYFSETQRNKGNFPGRFSGRQFSNSRSEMNVSTLELGDSALYLCASSSSGQPTYGYTFGSGTRLTVV.

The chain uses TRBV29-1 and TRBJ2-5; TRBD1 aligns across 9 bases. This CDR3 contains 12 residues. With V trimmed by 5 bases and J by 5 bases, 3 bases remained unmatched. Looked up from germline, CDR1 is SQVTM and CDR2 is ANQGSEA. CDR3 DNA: TGCAGCGTTCGGGACAGGGATGAGACCCAGTACTTC. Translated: CSVRDRDETQYF. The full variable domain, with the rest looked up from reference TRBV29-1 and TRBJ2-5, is SAVISQKPSRDICQRGTSLTIQCQVDSQVTMMFWYRQQPGQSLTLIATANQGSEATYESGFVIDKFPISRPNLTFSTLTVSNMSPEDSSIYLCSVRDRDETQYFGPGTRLLVL.

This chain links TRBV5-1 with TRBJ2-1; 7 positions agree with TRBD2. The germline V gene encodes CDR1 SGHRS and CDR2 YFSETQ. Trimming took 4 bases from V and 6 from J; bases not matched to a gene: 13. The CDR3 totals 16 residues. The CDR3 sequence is CASSLLDPGEGNEQFF. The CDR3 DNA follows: TGCGCCAGCAGCCTCCTAGACCCGGGGGAGGGCAATGAGCAGTTCTTC.

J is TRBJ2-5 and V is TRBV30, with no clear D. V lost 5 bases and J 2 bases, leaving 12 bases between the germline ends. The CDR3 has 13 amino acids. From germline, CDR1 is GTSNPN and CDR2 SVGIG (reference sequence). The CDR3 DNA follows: TGTGCCTGGGCCCGAGTGTATCAAGAGACCCAGTACTTC. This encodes CAWARVYQETQYF.

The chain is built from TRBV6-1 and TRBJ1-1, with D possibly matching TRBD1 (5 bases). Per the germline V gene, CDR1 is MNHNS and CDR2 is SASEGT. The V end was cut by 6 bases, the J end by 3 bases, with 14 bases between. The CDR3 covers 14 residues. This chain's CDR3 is CASRDDLGDTEAFF. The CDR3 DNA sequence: TGTGCCAGCAGGGACGATCTGGGGGACACTGAAGCTTTCTTT.

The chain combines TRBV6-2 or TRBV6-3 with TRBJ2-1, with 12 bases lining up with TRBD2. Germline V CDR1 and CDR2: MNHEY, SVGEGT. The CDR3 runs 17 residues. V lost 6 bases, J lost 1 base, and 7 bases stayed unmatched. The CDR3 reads CASRLWTSGTSYNEQFF. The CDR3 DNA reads TGTGCCAGCAGACTATGGACTAGCGGGACGTCCTACAATGAGCAGTTCTTC.

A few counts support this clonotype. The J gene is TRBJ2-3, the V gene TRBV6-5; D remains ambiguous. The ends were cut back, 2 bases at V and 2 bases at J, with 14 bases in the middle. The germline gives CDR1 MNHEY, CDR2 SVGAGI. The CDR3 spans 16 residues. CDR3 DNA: TGTGCCAGCAGTTACAAAGCCTTCTCTTCCACAGATACGCAGTATTTT. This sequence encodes CASSYKAFSSTDTQYF.

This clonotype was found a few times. CDR3 coding DNA: TGTGCCAGCAGATCGGACAGGGTTGGTAATTCACCCCTCCACTTT. It yields the protein CASRSDRVGNSPLHF. The V and J genes are TRBV6-1 and TRBJ1-6; 8 positions match TRBD1. From germline, CDR1 is MNHNS and CDR2 SASEGT. Losses at the gene ends were 6 bases for V and 6 bases for J; bases not matched to a gene: 7. The CDR3 runs 15 residues.

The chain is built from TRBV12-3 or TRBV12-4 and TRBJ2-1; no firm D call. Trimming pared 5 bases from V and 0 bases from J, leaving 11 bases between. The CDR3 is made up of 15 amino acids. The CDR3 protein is CASSKMRSSYNEQFF. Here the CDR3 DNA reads TGTGCCAGCAGTAAAATGAGAAGCTCCTACAATGAGCAGTTCTTC.

The CDR3 bases are TGCAGTGCAAAGGACAGGGGCTTTGGCTACACCTTC. It translates to CSAKDRGFGYTF. The rearrangement joins TRBV20-1 to TRBJ1-2; 9 nucleotides agree with TRBD1. The trim removed 6 bases at V and 7 bases at J, leaving 6 bases unmatched. There are 12 residues in the CDR3. Germline CDR1 is DFQATT and CDR2 is SNEGSKA (reference sequence).

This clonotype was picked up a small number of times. The CDR3, as DNA: TGTGCCAGCAGCTGGTCGACGGCTCCCACCAATGAGCAGTTCTTC. Translating gives CASSWSTAPTNEQFF. The J gene is TRBJ2-1, the V gene TRBV7-2, with no clear D. This CDR3 contains 15 residues. Germline loops: CDR1 SGHTA, CDR2 FQGNSA. V was clipped by 4 bases and J by 6 bases, with 16 bases between them.

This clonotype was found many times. The CDR3 sequence is CASSPYPPSNYGYTF. The CDR3 nucleotides read TGTGCCAGCAGTCCCTATCCCCCGTCTAACTATGGCTACACCTTC. The chain is built from TRBV27 and TRBJ1-2; D gene ambiguous. Trimming removed 5 bases at V and 0 bases at J, with 13 bases between. There are 15 residues in the CDR3. Germline V gene data show CDR1 as MNHEY and CDR2 as SMNVEV (reference sequence).

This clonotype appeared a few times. CDR3 in amino acids: CASSPPGAGELFF. The CDR3 nucleotides are TGTGCCAGCAGCCCCCCGGGTGCCGGGGAGCTGTTTTTT. The J gene is TRBJ2-2, the V gene TRBV7-9; D ambiguous. The V end lost 5 bases, the J end lost 6 bases, and 10 bases lay between the germline ends. CDR1 SEHNR and CDR2 FQNEAQ come from the germline V gene (reference sequence). CDR3 length: 13 amino acids.

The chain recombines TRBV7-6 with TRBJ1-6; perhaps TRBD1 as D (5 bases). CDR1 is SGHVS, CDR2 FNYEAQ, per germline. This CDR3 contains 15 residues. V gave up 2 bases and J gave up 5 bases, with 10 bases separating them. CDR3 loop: CASSLTQGNNSPLHF. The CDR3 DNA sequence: TGTGCCAGCAGCTTAACGCAGGGAAATAATTCACCCCTCCACTTT.

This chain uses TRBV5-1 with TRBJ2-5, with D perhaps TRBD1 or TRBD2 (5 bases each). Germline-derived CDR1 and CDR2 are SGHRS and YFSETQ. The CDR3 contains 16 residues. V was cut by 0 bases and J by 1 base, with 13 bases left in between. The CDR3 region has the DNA TGCGCCAGCAGCTTGGCACGAGGGGACGGCCAAGAGACCCAGTACTTC. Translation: CASSLARGDGQETQYF.

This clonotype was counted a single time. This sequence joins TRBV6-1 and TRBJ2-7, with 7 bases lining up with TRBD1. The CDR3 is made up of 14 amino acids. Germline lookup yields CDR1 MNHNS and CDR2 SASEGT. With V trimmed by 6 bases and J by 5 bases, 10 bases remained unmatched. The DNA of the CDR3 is TGTGCCAGCAGCCGACAGGGCTCGGGGAACGAGCAGTACTTC. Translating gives CASSRQGSGNEQYF.

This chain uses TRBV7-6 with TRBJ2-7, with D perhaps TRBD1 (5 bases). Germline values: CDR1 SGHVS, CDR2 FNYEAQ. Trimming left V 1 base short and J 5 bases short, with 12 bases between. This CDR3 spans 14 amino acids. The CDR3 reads CASSLGGAVHEQYF. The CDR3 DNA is TGTGCCAGCAGCTTAGGTGGGGCGGTCCACGAGCAGTACTTC.